Below, 15 T cell receptor beta chains from the same sample are listed, as sequenced in a study of shared clonotypes between healthy human individuals. This table comes from immunoSEQ multiplex PCR, and its TCRdb copy is limited to in-frame clones, with some not included. Of around 200,000 clones listed, roughly 70% are singletons. The sequencing input was memory CD4+ T cells sorted from blood. Subset: CD45RA-negative fraction. These receptors came from a man in his thirties or forties in good health.

This clone was counted a few times. The chain links TRBV28 to TRBJ2-2, with D uncertain. This CDR3 region has 12 residues. Trimming stripped 4 bases from V and 8 bases from J, with 8 bases between. Germline CDR1 and CDR2: MDHEN and SYDVKM. The CDR3, as DNA: TGTGCCAGCAGTTCCCTGGGAGGGGAGCTGTTTTTT. It translates to CASSSLGGELFF.

This chain joins TRBV28 and TRBJ1-2, with D perhaps matching TRBD1 (5 bases). Germline CDR1 is MDHEN and CDR2 is SYDVKM. This CDR3 is 14 amino acids long. The ends were cut back, 6 bases at V and 4 bases at J, with 15 bases in the middle. The CDR3 sequence: CASSFGGGVYGYTF. CDR3 DNA: TGTGCCAGCAGCTTCGGGGGAGGCGTCTATGGCTACACCTTC.

This clone was picked up a small number of times. The gene calls are TRBV9 and TRBJ1-5, with 7 bases aligning to TRBD1. The CDR3 runs to 15 residues. CDR1 and CDR2 (germline): SGDLS, YYNGEE. After removal of 3 bases from V and 0 bases from J, the junction contained 3 bases not matched to a gene. This CDR3 reads CASSGTGYSNQPQHF. CDR3 bases: TGTGCCAGCAGCGGGACAGGCTATAGCAATCAGCCCCAGCATTTT.

This sequence joins TRBV7-2 and TRBJ2-7; 11 bases line up with TRBD1. CDR3 size: 15 residues. The V segment lost 3 bases and the J segment 6 bases; nucleotides outside the gene matches: 7. CDR1 SGHTA and CDR2 FQGNSA come from the germline V gene. The CDR3 sequence: CASSFPDRGQFEQYF. The CDR3 DNA reads TGTGCCAGCAGCTTTCCGGACAGGGGGCAGTTCGAGCAGTACTTC.

The chain couples TRBV7-6 to TRBJ1-1; the D gene is possibly TRBD1 (5 bases). V dropped 2 bases and J dropped 3 bases, with 16 bases sitting between them. CDR3 length: 16 residues. Germline V gene lookup returns CDR1 SGHVS and CDR2 FNYEAQ. The CDR3 DNA sequence: TGTGCCAGCAGCTTATCAGGATCGGGGGGGGACACTGAAGCTTTCTTT. This encodes CASSLSGSGGDTEAFF.

This clone was observed once. The chain combines TRBV7-9 with TRBJ1-4; a possible D gene is TRBD1 (5 bases). V was pared by 5 bases and J by 6 bases, with 16 bases between. CDR3 length: 15 residues. Germline CDR1 SEHNR, CDR2 FQNEAQ (reference sequence). CDR3 DNA sequence: TGTGCCAGCAGCCCCCCCGGCAGGGTGTATGAAAAACTGTTTTTT. It translates to CASSPPGRVYEKLFF.

The rearrangement links TRBV5-8 to TRBJ2-1; 8 nucleotides align to TRBD1. Germline V gene sequence: CDR1 SGHTS, CDR2 YDEGEE. This CDR3 has 16 amino acids. V was clipped by 0 bases and J by 3 bases; unmatched bases: 5. CDR3 loop: CASSLVRTGFYNEQFF. In DNA, the CDR3 is TGTGCCAGCAGCTTGGTCCGGACAGGGTTCTACAATGAGCAGTTCTTC. The whole variable domain, filled in from reference TRBV5-8 and TRBJ2-1, reads EAGVTQSPTHLIKTRGQQATLRCSPISGHTSVYWYQQALGLGLQFLLWYDEGEERNRGNFPPRFSGRQFPNYSSELNVNALELEDSALYLCASSLVRTGFYNEQFFGPGTRLTVL.

This rearrangement joins TRBV30 to TRBJ2-7, with D possibly being TRBD2 (7 bases). Looked up from germline, CDR1 is GTSNPN and CDR2 is SVGIG (reference sequence). With 4 bases removed from V and 3 bases from J, the gap between germline ends came to 28 bases. The CDR3 sequence is 18 residues long. The CDR3 spells CAWIFYREGLPGVYEQYF. Written as DNA, the CDR3 is TGTGCCTGGATTTTCTATAGGGAGGGACTACCAGGGGTCTACGAGCAGTACTTC.

This clone has more than one count but fewer than ten. V is TRBV28 and J is TRBJ1-5; D is unclear. Trimming took off 6 bases at V and 6 bases at J, with 12 bases between the two ends. The CDR3 is 13 amino acids. Germline V gene data show CDR1 as MDHEN and CDR2 as SYDVKM. CDR3 sequence reads: CASSPPWGQPQHF. The CDR3 bases are TGTGCCAGCAGCCCCCCTTGGGGTCAGCCCCAGCATTTT.

The chain links TRBV6-5 to TRBJ1-4; unclear D gene. The CDR3 loop spans 13 amino acids. V lost 8 bases, J lost 7 bases, and 14 bases lay in between. CDR1 is MNHEY and CDR2 is SVGAGI in the germline V gene. Here the CDR3 DNA reads TGTGCCAGCGGCCGGGCAAGGAGTGAAAAACTGTTTTTT. Its translation is CASGRARSEKLFF.

This clone has a handful of counts. Additional DNA sequences in this sample encode the identical CDR3. The rearrangement joins TRBV5-1 to TRBJ2-5, with D possibly TRBD1 on 7 matching bases. Germline V gene lookup returns CDR1 SGHRS and CDR2 YFSETQ. Trimming stripped 0 bases from V and 4 bases from J, with 16 bases between. This CDR3 has 16 amino acids. In nucleotides, the CDR3 is TGCGCCAGCAGCTTGGAGGAGGGGGCGGGTGGAGAGACCCAGTACTTC. Residues: CASSLEEGAGGETQYF.

The V call is TRBV11-3, the J call TRBJ2-1, with 7 bases lining up with TRBD2. After removal of 7 bases from V and 1 base from J, the junction contained 7 bases not matched to a gene. The germline gives CDR1 SGHNT, CDR2 YENEEA. This CDR3 spans 15 amino acids. The CDR3 nucleotides are TGTGCCAGCACCCCGCGGACTAGTTCCTACAATGAGCAGTTCTTC. Translation gives CASTPRTSSYNEQFF.

The chain's CDR3 is CASSPFGNFYGYTF. The CDR3 nucleotides read TGTGCCAGCAGCCCTTTCGGGAACTTTTATGGCTACACCTTC. The chain couples TRBV14 to TRBJ1-2; D uncertain. The CDR3 loop spans 14 amino acids. The germline gives CDR1 SGHDN, CDR2 FVKESK. Between the trimmed V and J ends, which lost 4 bases and 5 bases, there was a span of 14 bases.

The genes are TRBV18 and TRBJ1-1; 8 bases map to TRBD1. The CDR3 covers 19 residues. Germline CDR1 reads KGHSH; CDR2 reads LQKENI. J gave up 7 bases and V 0 bases, and 19 bases lay outside the gene matches. The CDR3 sequence: CASSPPSGAGQGAEGEAFF. Written as DNA, the CDR3 is TGTGCCAGCTCACCACCGTCCGGTGCGGGGCAGGGGGCTGAGGGTGAAGCTTTCTTT.

This clone is a singleton in its sample. V and J are TRBV11-3 and TRBJ2-5, with TRBD1 as a possible D gene (6 bases). The CDR3 has 14 amino acids. Between the trimmed V and J ends, which lost 5 bases and 4 bases, there was a span of 14 bases. Germline V lookup: CDR1 SGHNT, CDR2 YENEEA. The DNA for the CDR3 is TGTGCCAGCAGCCCCAGCGGACAGTCAGAGACCCAGTACTTC. Translating gives CASSPSGQSETQYF.